These 5 T cell receptor beta chains came from one sample sequenced in a study of shared T cell receptors in the human thymus. Clones were read by immunoSEQ multiplex PCR, and TCRdb kept only the in-frame ones, dropping some. The sample holds hundreds of thousands of clones; 80% to 90% are singletons and the top ten take about 0.011%. This sample also belongs to another study, concerning human thymus T cells.

Sequenced: thymocytes. These receptors all stem from a girl under three years old with a congenital heart defect.

The chain employs TRBV2 and TRBJ2-7, with D perhaps matching TRBD2 (5 bases). Trimming stripped 5 bases from V and 0 bases from J, with 17 bases between. The CDR3 is 16 amino acids. Germline V gene sequence: CDR1 SNHLY, CDR2 FYNNEI. CDR3 residues: CASSPLGLGSSYEQYF. The CDR3 bases are TGTGCCAGCAGTCCTCTCGGACTGGGCAGCTCCTACGAGCAGTACTTC.

This chain links TRBV5-1 with TRBJ2-5; D is perhaps TRBD2 (7 bases). V was clipped by 1 base and J by 3 bases, with 13 bases between them. In germline, CDR1 is SGHRS, CDR2 YFSETQ. The CDR3 covers 15 residues. CDR3 nucleotide sequence: TGCGCCAGCAGCTTGCCGGGGGGCGGAGAAGAGACCCAGTACTTC. The encoded protein is CASSLPGGGEETQYF.

V usage is TRBV4-3 and J usage is TRBJ1-2, with 7 bases fitting TRBD1. This CDR3 has 18 amino acids. The V gene end was trimmed by 0 bases and the J gene end by 6 bases; junction bases not matched to a gene: 16. CDR1 is LGHNA, CDR2 YSLEER, per germline. This CDR3 reads CASSQDTRGTERFNGYTF. The CDR3 DNA reads TGCGCCAGCAGCCAAGACACTAGAGGGACAGAAAGATTTAATGGCTACACCTTC.

V and J are TRBV27 and TRBJ1-1; TRBD1 agrees at 10 bases. Germline loops: CDR1 MNHEY, CDR2 SMNVEV (reference sequence). V lost 8 bases and J lost 1; bases outside the gene matches: 7. This CDR3 spans 15 amino acids. In DNA form, the CDR3 reads TGTGCCAGCGGACCAGGGACAGGGGAGAACACTGAAGCTTTCTTT. Translation: CASGPGTGENTEAFF.

The chain is built from TRBV5-5 and TRBJ2-3, with TRBD2 matching over 13 bases. V shed 4 bases and J 3 bases; nucleotides not matched to a gene: 8. From germline, CDR1 is SGHKS and CDR2 YYEKEE (reference sequence). This CDR3 region has 17 residues. The CDR3 DNA follows: TGTGCCAGCAGCCCCAGTCTGACTAGCGGGGGGACAGATACGCAGTATTTT. This codes for CASSPSLTSGGTDTQYF.